This TCR beta chain came from a study of CXCR3-negative and CXCR3-positive naive CD8 T cells. CDR1 SQVTM and CDR2 ANQGSEA come from the germline V gene. This CDR3 region has 11 residues. The libraries of TRB cDNA were constructed through 5' RACE using UMI labels. TCRdb reanalyzed the 5' RACE reads and collapses them to one entry per CDR3 protein, without DNA. The sample table sets out tens of thousands of distinct CDR3 sequences. Sample: memory CD8+ T cells from blood. The rearrangement joins TRBV29-1 to TRBJ1-1. The origin of this receptor is a human donor in good health. Some clones in this sample may be carry-over from other donors' samples. CDR3 residues: CSVEVDTEAFF.